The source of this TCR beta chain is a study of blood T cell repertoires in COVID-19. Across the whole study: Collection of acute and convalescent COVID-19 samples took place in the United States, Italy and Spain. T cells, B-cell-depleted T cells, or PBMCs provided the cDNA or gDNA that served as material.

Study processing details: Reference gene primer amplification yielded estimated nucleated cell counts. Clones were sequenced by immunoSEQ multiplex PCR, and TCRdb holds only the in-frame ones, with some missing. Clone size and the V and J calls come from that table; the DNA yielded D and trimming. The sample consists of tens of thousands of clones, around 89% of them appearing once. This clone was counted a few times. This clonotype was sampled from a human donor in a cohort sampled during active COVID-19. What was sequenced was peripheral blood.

CDR3 region: CAWNTRGYGYTF. DNA of the CDR3: TGTGCCTGGAATACGAGAGGTTATGGCTACACCTTC. The rearrangement joins TRBV30 to TRBJ1-2; D remains ambiguous. The V end lost 4 bases, the J end lost 5 bases, and 11 bases lay between the germline ends. The germline V gene has CDR1 GTSNPN and CDR2 SVGIG (reference sequence). The CDR3 spans 12 residues.